This T cell receptor (beta chain) was identified during a study of T cell changes during pregnancy in multiple sclerosis. The table came from immunoSEQ multiplex PCR; TCRdb's copy has only in-frame clones and leaves some out. Altogether approximately 44,000 clones are present, more than 85% being singletons, with the ten largest covering 6.5% to 9%. Germline V gene data show CDR1 as LGHNA and CDR2 as YNFKEQ. The ends lost 0 bases at V and 5 bases at J; junction bases unmatched: 6. The CDR3 sequence is 16 residues long. The rearrangement joins TRBV4-2 to TRBJ2-1; 8 bases map to TRBD2. This TCR was recovered from a female donor with multiple sclerosis, enrolled in a pregnancy study. The sequencing used CD8+ T cells from peripheral blood mononuclear cells, collected in the third trimester of pregnancy. The CDR3 nucleotides are TGTGCCAGCAGCCAAGATTCGGGACTAGGTAACAATGAGCAGTTCTTC. It codes for CASSQDSGLGNNEQFF.